The rows below give T cell receptor beta chains drawn from one sample of a study of PD-1 blockade in classical Hodgkin lymphoma. This table comes from immunoSEQ multiplex PCR, and its TCRdb copy is limited to in-frame clones, with some not included. In the table there are 11,000 to 15,000 clones, roughly 80% of which are singletons. This specimen was peripheral blood mononuclear cells (PBMCs), taken before the fourth cycle of nivolumab. All receptors come from a human donor with classical Hodgkin lymphoma. The CDR3 runs from the conserved cysteine through the conserved F or W. A D gene is named only where the DNA matches it firmly. Some rows mark clone size as missing; the rest say once, few, many or name a class of expanded clone.

abundance: -
j_gene: TRBJ2-7
len: 12
d_gene: -
v_gene: TRBV6-6
CDR3nt: TGTGCCAGCAGCCAAAACAACTACGAGCAGTACTTC
CDR3aa: CASSQNNYEQYF

abundance: -
j_gene: TRBJ1-4
len: 13
d_gene: -
v_gene: TRBV6-8
CDR3nt: TGTGCCAGCACCGGGGCCGGGGGCGAAAAACTGTTTTTT
CDR3aa: CASTGAGGEKLFF

abundance: -
j_gene: TRBJ2-4
len: 14
d_gene: TRBD1
v_gene: TRBV7-2
CDR3nt: TGTGCCAGCAGCCAGCAACAGGGGGCGTCCATTCAGTACTTC
CDR3aa: CASSQQQGASIQYF

abundance: -
j_gene: TRBJ1-6
len: 15
d_gene: -
v_gene: TRBV11-2
CDR3nt: TGTGCCAGCAGCATGATTTCGGGATTAGGATCACCCCTCCACTTT
CDR3aa: CASSMISGLGSPLHF

abundance: -
j_gene: TRBJ1-1
len: 14
d_gene: -
v_gene: TRBV7-2
CDR3nt: TGTGCCAGCAGCTTAGACAGGCGGAACACTGAAGCTTTCTTT
CDR3aa: CASSLDRRNTEAFF

abundance: once
j_gene: TRBJ2-7
len: 14
d_gene: TRBD1
v_gene: TRBV27
CDR3nt: TGTGCCAGCAGGCCGGGACAGGGGGCAAACGAGCAGTACTTC
CDR3aa: CASRPGQGANEQYF

abundance: -
j_gene: TRBJ1-5
len: 13
d_gene: -
v_gene: TRBV2
CDR3nt: TGTGCCAGCGGGGGATCTTTAAATCAGCCCCAGCATTTT
CDR3aa: CASGGSLNQPQHF

abundance: -
j_gene: TRBJ2-2
len: 15
d_gene: -
v_gene: TRBV7-2
CDR3nt: TGTGCCAGCAGCTTAGGAGCGGGGAACACCGGGGAGCTGTTTTTT
CDR3aa: CASSLGAGNTGELFF

abundance: few
j_gene: TRBJ1-6
len: 12
d_gene: -
v_gene: TRBV6-5
CDR3nt: TGTGCCAGCAGTTCCAGGGTTTCACCCCTCCACTTT
CDR3aa: CASSSRVSPLHF

abundance: -
j_gene: TRBJ2-5
len: 14
d_gene: TRBD2
v_gene: TRBV6-5
CDR3nt: TGTGCCAGCCGGGGTTTCGGGGGGAAAGAGACCCAGTACTTC
CDR3aa: CASRGFGGKETQYF

abundance: -
j_gene: TRBJ2-7
len: 12
d_gene: TRBD1
v_gene: TRBV11-2
CDR3nt: TGTGCCAGCAGCGGGAGACAGGGCCGTCCGTACTTC
CDR3aa: CASSGRQGRPYF

abundance: -
j_gene: TRBJ2-1
len: 13
d_gene: TRBD2
v_gene: TRBV18
CDR3nt: TGTGCCAGCTCACCGCCAGCGGGGGGTCAGCAGTTCTTC
CDR3aa: CASSPPAGGQQFF

abundance: -
j_gene: TRBJ1-5
len: 16
d_gene: -
v_gene: TRBV27
CDR3nt: TGTGCCAGCATTTTAGGGGCCCAGGTCCGCAATCAGCCCCAGCATTTT
CDR3aa: CASILGAQVRNQPQHF

abundance: -
j_gene: TRBJ1-2
len: 17
d_gene: -
v_gene: TRBV7-2
CDR3nt: TGTGCCAGCAGCTTAAGCCCCCAGCTGGGTCCAAGCTATGGCTACACCTTC
CDR3aa: CASSLSPQLGPSYGYTF

abundance: -
j_gene: TRBJ1-1
len: 10
d_gene: -
v_gene: TRBV6-1
CDR3nt: TGTGCCACCCGGACTACTGAAGCTTTCTTT
CDR3aa: CATRTTEAFF

abundance: -
j_gene: TRBJ1-5
len: 20
d_gene: TRBD1
v_gene: TRBV28
CDR3nt: TGTGCCAGCGGCCCCCCGGGACAGGGGTCCCTTTCCGGCAGGAATCAGCCCCAGCATTTT
CDR3aa: CASGPPGQGSLSGRNQPQHF

abundance: -
j_gene: TRBJ2-2
len: 15
d_gene: -
v_gene: TRBV4-2
CDR3nt: TGTGCCAGCAGCTTGGCCTTAGGGGACCCCGGGGAGCTGTTTTTT
CDR3aa: CASSLALGDPGELFF

abundance: -
j_gene: TRBJ2-3
len: 13
d_gene: TRBD1
v_gene: TRBV6-4
CDR3nt: TGTGCCACCGGGACAGGGGTGGTTGATACGCAGTATTTT
CDR3aa: CATGTGVVDTQYF

abundance: -
j_gene: TRBJ1-3
len: 11
d_gene: -
v_gene: TRBV29-1
CDR3nt: TGCAGCGCCAAGGACGGAAACACCATATATTTT
CDR3aa: CSAKDGNTIYF

abundance: -
j_gene: TRBJ2-2
len: 16
d_gene: TRBD2
v_gene: TRBV7-2
CDR3nt: TGTGCCAGCAGCCTTAGCGGGGGGGCAGGCACCGGGGAGCTGTTTTTT
CDR3aa: CASSLSGGAGTGELFF

abundance: few
j_gene: TRBJ2-7
len: 14
d_gene: -
v_gene: TRBV7-2
CDR3nt: TGTGCCAGCAGGGTACGGGACCCCCCCTACGAGCAGTACTTC
CDR3aa: CASRVRDPPYEQYF

abundance: -
j_gene: TRBJ2-1
len: 15
d_gene: -
v_gene: TRBV6-5
CDR3nt: TGTGCCAGCGGAATCCGGGACGCGGTTGGTGTTGAGCAGTTCTTC
CDR3aa: CASGIRDAVGVEQFF

abundance: -
j_gene: TRBJ1-2
len: 14
d_gene: -
v_gene: TRBV6-5
CDR3nt: TGTGCCAGCAGAGCAGGGTCTGCTCACTATGGCTACACCTTC
CDR3aa: CASRAGSAHYGYTF

abundance: -
j_gene: TRBJ1-3
len: 16
d_gene: -
v_gene: TRBV28
CDR3nt: TGTGCCAGCAGTCCAACCTACAGGGAAGAGGAGCTCACCATATATTTT
CDR3aa: CASSPTYREEELTIYF

abundance: -
j_gene: TRBJ1-2
len: 14
d_gene: -
v_gene: TRBV29-1
CDR3nt: TGCAGCGCCGCCCTAGGGCCAAAAAACAATGGCTACACCTTC
CDR3aa: CSAALGPKNNGYTF

abundance: -
j_gene: TRBJ2-5
len: 16
d_gene: TRBD2
v_gene: TRBV4-3
CDR3nt: TGCGCCAGCAGCCAAGATGCGGGGCCGGGGGGGGAGACCCAGTACTTC
CDR3aa: CASSQDAGPGGETQYF

abundance: -
j_gene: TRBJ1-1
len: 14
d_gene: -
v_gene: TRBV28
CDR3nt: TGTGCCAGCAGTACAGGGATCAGGGACACTGAAGCTTTCTTT
CDR3aa: CASSTGIRDTEAFF

abundance: -
j_gene: TRBJ2-1
len: 13
d_gene: -
v_gene: TRBV7-3
CDR3nt: TGTGCCAGCAGCTCCCCCCCTTTTCCTGAGCAGTTCTTC
CDR3aa: CASSSPPFPEQFF

abundance: -
j_gene: TRBJ1-2
len: 13
d_gene: -
v_gene: TRBV7-9
CDR3nt: TGTGCCAGCAGCAACGGACCTAACTATGGCTACACCTTC
CDR3aa: CASSNGPNYGYTF

abundance: -
j_gene: TRBJ1-1
len: 16
d_gene: -
v_gene: TRBV4-3
CDR3nt: TGCGCCAGCAGCCGTTTAAGAACAGGGACGGGCACTGAAGCTTTCTTT
CDR3aa: CASSRLRTGTGTEAFF

abundance: once
j_gene: TRBJ2-5
len: 16
d_gene: TRBD2
v_gene: TRBV5-1
CDR3nt: TGCGCCAGCACACGGACAGCGGGGGTTGGGCAAGAGACCCAGTACTTC
CDR3aa: CASTRTAGVGQETQYF

abundance: -
j_gene: TRBJ1-6
len: 14
d_gene: -
v_gene: TRBV18
CDR3nt: TGTGCCAGCTCACCGGAGCAGGGTGGTTCACCCCTCCACTTT
CDR3aa: CASSPEQGGSPLHF

abundance: -
j_gene: TRBJ2-7
len: 13
d_gene: TRBD1
v_gene: TRBV5-6
CDR3nt: TGCGCCAGCAGCATCGGGACAGGGGCTAAGCAGTACTTC
CDR3aa: CASSIGTGAKQYF

abundance: few
j_gene: TRBJ1-2
len: 16
d_gene: -
v_gene: TRBV9
CDR3nt: TGTGCCAGCAGCGTAGGTCAGGACAGCATTAACTATGGCTACACCTTC
CDR3aa: CASSVGQDSINYGYTF

abundance: -
j_gene: TRBJ1-4
len: 12
d_gene: -
v_gene: TRBV6-5
CDR3nt: TGTGCCAGCACTGGCGTTTTCGGAAAACTGTTTTTT
CDR3aa: CASTGVFGKLFF

abundance: -
j_gene: TRBJ2-7
len: 14
d_gene: -
v_gene: TRBV7-2
CDR3nt: TGTGCCAGCAGCCATCTAGGGACCGAGGGCGAGCAGTACTTC
CDR3aa: CASSHLGTEGEQYF

abundance: -
j_gene: TRBJ1-2
len: 15
d_gene: -
v_gene: TRBV29-1
CDR3nt: TGCAGCGTTGAACCGGGCACGAGCGGGCGGGGTGGCTACACCTTC
CDR3aa: CSVEPGTSGRGGYTF

abundance: -
j_gene: TRBJ1-2
len: 14
d_gene: -
v_gene: TRBV6-1
CDR3nt: TGTGCCAGCAGTGAAATCGACAGGAACTATGGCTACACCTTC
CDR3aa: CASSEIDRNYGYTF

abundance: -
j_gene: TRBJ2-1
len: 13
d_gene: -
v_gene: TRBV11-2
CDR3nt: TGTGCCAGCAGCTTGTTTAGAATGAAGGAGCAGTTCTTC
CDR3aa: CASSLFRMKEQFF

abundance: -
j_gene: TRBJ1-1
len: 12
d_gene: TRBD1
v_gene: TRBV29-1
CDR3nt: TGCAGCGCCGATCAGGGGGATACTGAAGCTTTCTTT
CDR3aa: CSADQGDTEAFF

abundance: -
j_gene: TRBJ1-2
len: 13
d_gene: -
v_gene: TRBV11-2
CDR3nt: TGTGCCAGCAGCCTGGACAGCAACTATGGCTACACCTTC
CDR3aa: CASSLDSNYGYTF

abundance: -
j_gene: TRBJ1-1
len: 17
d_gene: TRBD1
v_gene: TRBV11-3
CDR3nt: TGTGCCAGCAGTCAACTGTGGGGGTCCGGACAGGGGACTGAAGCTTTCTTT
CDR3aa: CASSQLWGSGQGTEAFF

abundance: -
j_gene: TRBJ2-2
len: 14
d_gene: -
v_gene: TRBV6-5
CDR3nt: TGTGCCAGCAGTACCCGTCTCCCCTCGGGGGAGCTGTTTTTT
CDR3aa: CASSTRLPSGELFF

abundance: -
j_gene: TRBJ1-1
len: 13
d_gene: -
v_gene: TRBV5-6
CDR3nt: TGTGCCAGCAGCTTGGCCGGGTTTACTGAAGCTTTCTTT
CDR3aa: CASSLAGFTEAFF

abundance: -
j_gene: TRBJ2-5
len: 15
d_gene: -
v_gene: TRBV5-4
CDR3nt: TGTGCCAGCAGCCCCGAGGGTAAGGGGCAAGAGACCCAGTACTTC
CDR3aa: CASSPEGKGQETQYF

abundance: -
j_gene: TRBJ2-3
len: 15
d_gene: -
v_gene: TRBV25-1
CDR3nt: TGTGCCAGCAACCCTAGGCGGGGCAGCACAGATACGCAGTATTTT
CDR3aa: CASNPRRGSTDTQYF

abundance: -
j_gene: TRBJ2-1
len: 14
d_gene: -
v_gene: TRBV19
CDR3nt: TGTGCCAGTAAAGGAAACAGGGCGTACAATGAGCAGTTCTTC
CDR3aa: CASKGNRAYNEQFF

abundance: -
j_gene: TRBJ1-1
len: 13
d_gene: TRBD1
v_gene: TRBV28
CDR3nt: TGTGCCAGCAGTCCTGCAGGGGGCCTTGAAGCTTTCTTT
CDR3aa: CASSPAGGLEAFF

abundance: -
j_gene: TRBJ2-1
len: 15
d_gene: TRBD2
v_gene: TRBV29-1
CDR3nt: TGCAGCGTCGATAGCGGGGTGAGCTCCTACAATGAGCAGTTCTTC
CDR3aa: CSVDSGVSSYNEQFF

abundance: -
j_gene: TRBJ2-7
len: 15
d_gene: -
v_gene: TRBV18
CDR3nt: TGTGCCAGCTCCCCCGACGGACCATCGTCCTACGAGCAGTACTTC
CDR3aa: CASSPDGPSSYEQYF

abundance: once
j_gene: TRBJ1-4
len: 16
d_gene: TRBD1
v_gene: TRBV27
CDR3nt: TGTGCCAGCAGTCCCTATTTACAGGGGGGTGGTGAAAAACTGTTTTTT
CDR3aa: CASSPYLQGGGEKLFF

abundance: -
j_gene: TRBJ2-7
len: 15
d_gene: TRBD1
v_gene: TRBV23-1
CDR3nt: TGCGCCAGCATCCGGGACAGGACGAGCTCCTACGAGCAGTACTTC
CDR3aa: CASIRDRTSSYEQYF